A single sample gave rise to the 7 T cell receptor beta chains below, sequenced in a study of cytomegalovirus exposure and HLA in healthy donors. Vbeta (60) and Jbeta (13) primers were used in the PCR. Method: immunoSEQ multiplex PCR; TCRdb's copy keeps in-frame clones and lacks some. The data show roughly 100,000 clones, around 80% seen once. Sequencing was carried out using PBMCs. The receptor source for this set is a man aged 35-49 years in good health and CMV-seropositive.

The J gene is TRBJ2-1, the V gene TRBV7-2; D perhaps matches TRBD2 (6 bases). The CDR3 extends over 15 amino acids. V lost 4 bases to trimming and J lost 8 bases, with 18 bases between them. Germline V gives CDR1 SGHTA, CDR2 FQGNSA. As DNA, the CDR3 is TGTGCCAGCAGCTCCGCGGGGCCTGTGATGTATGAGCAGTTCTTC. Protein: CASSSAGPVMYEQFF.

The genes are TRBV5-4 and TRBJ2-5; D is ambiguous. This CDR3 contains 14 residues. Germline V gene data show CDR1 as SGHNT and CDR2 as YYREEE (reference sequence). The V end was cut by 1 base, the J end by 2 bases, with 9 bases between. CDR3 coding DNA: TGTGCCAGCAGCTTGTGGTCGCGGCAAGAGACCCAGTACTTC. It is translated as CASSLWSRQETQYF.

The rearrangement links TRBV19 to TRBJ2-2; 8 nucleotides match TRBD1. In germline, CDR1 is LNHDA, CDR2 SQIVND (reference sequence). V trimming: 3 bases; J trimming: 5 bases; junction bases outside the gene matches: 17. The CDR3 runs to 19 residues. The DNA of the CDR3 is TGTGCCAGTAGTATTAGGGCTATCAACAGGGGGTTTGGGACCGGGGAGCTGTTTTTT. This sequence encodes CASSIRAINRGFGTGELFF.

CDR3 protein: CAWTRDRGSSGGYTF. The CDR3 DNA follows: TGTGCCTGGACCCGGGACAGGGGATCCTCAGGTGGCTACACCTTC. The rearrangement joins TRBV30 to TRBJ1-2; 10 positions agree with TRBD1. Germline loops: CDR1 GTSNPN, CDR2 SVGIG (reference sequence). The length of the CDR3 is 15 residues. V lost 4 bases to trimming and J lost 7 bases; unmatched junction nucleotides: 12. The complete variable domain, with remaining parts taken from reference TRBV30 and TRBJ1-2, reads SQTIHQWPATLVQPVGSPLSLECTVEGTSNPNLYWYRQAAGRGLQLLFYSVGIGQISSEVPQNLSASRPQDRQFILSSKKLLLSDSGFYLCAWTRDRGSSGGYTFGSGTRLTVV.

This chain joins TRBV4-2 and TRBJ1-3, with D unresolved. CDR3 size: 18 residues. The V gene lost 1 base and the J gene lost 0 bases, with 16 bases spanning the gap. Germline-derived CDR1 and CDR2 are LGHNA and YNFKEQ. The CDR3 is CASSQASLARLSGNTIYF. CDR3 nucleotide sequence: TGTGCCAGCAGCCAAGCCTCCCTCGCGCGGCTCTCTGGAAACACCATATATTTT.

V is TRBV5-6 and J is TRBJ2-7; a weak D match, TRBD2 (6 bases). Deletions cut 4 bases from V and 6 bases from J, with 23 bases between. Per the germline V gene, CDR1 is SGHDT and CDR2 is YYEEEE. The CDR3 has 16 residues. The CDR3 DNA is TGTGCCAGCAGCCCGTTGGGGACTGCCGGTAAGGGCGAGCAGTACTTC. Protein product: CASSPLGTAGKGEQYF.

The J gene is TRBJ2-5, the V gene TRBV29-1, with TRBD1 as a possible D gene (5 bases). The better agreement between TRBJ2-7 and the DNA end casts doubt on the J call. The CDR3 is made up of 13 amino acids. Germline CDR1 reads SQVTM; CDR2 reads ANQGSEA. The CDR3 DNA reads TGCAGCGTTGTTCTCCCAGGGTCCTACGAGCAGTACTTC. It yields the protein CSVVLPGSYEQYF.